This TCR beta chain was sequenced for a study of blood T cell repertoires in COVID-19 (dated by TCRdb to 2018 to 2021). Study-level background: Collaborator samples came from the United States, Italy and Spain and covered acute and convalescent phases of COVID-19. The prospective study material was composed of cDNA or gDNA derived from T cells, B-cell-depleted T cells, or PBMCs. Deeply sampled blood TCRbeta repertoires from subjects exposed to, actively infected with, or recovered from COVID-19 were included in the dataset. A freely available public database, intended as a resource for researchers studying the immune response to SARS-CoV-2, is where the repertoires were released. The samples were drawn from two sources: the first 160 participants of the ongoing ImmuneRACE study, and 1,000 to 1,500 subjects contributed by 6 global collaborators. A de-identified subject ID, COVID-19 status, age in years and sex were almost always included in the sample metadata. Where available, HLA class I and class II types were taken from metadata supplied by the sample provider and were not determined by assay-based typing. The research as a whole found: Clinical and demographic metadata were provided uncurated, with the amount varying by source and participant.

Points on this clone: Its recognized antigen is unknown. Base qualities are not provided; no much larger clone lies one nucleotide away.

The collaborating institutions used their own protocols to collect whole blood in K2EDTA tubes. For TCRbeta analysis, collaborators shipped samples in one of three forms: frozen whole blood, isolated PBMCs, or DNA extracted from either of those sample types. The CDR3 has 14 amino acids, counting the end cysteine and phenylalanine. The DNA shown is the 42-base CDR3, in frame from base 1. According to the germline V gene, CDR1 reads MDHEN and CDR2 reads SYDVKM. V drops 4 bases and J drops 5 bases, leaving 9 bases in between. The immunoSEQ Assay, a bias-controlled multiplex PCR, was used to amplify TCRbeta CDR3 regions from genomic DNA. Per the original workflow: Nucleated cell counts per sample were estimated from amplification of reference gene primers within the assay. To quantify the absolute abundance of each unique TCRbeta CDR3 rearrangement, sequence reads were collapsed and filtered. For each sample, productive Simpson clonality was calculated by taking the square root of Simpson's diversity index across productive rearrangements. Drawn from immuneACCESS, this table holds only the in-frame rearrangements with V and J called that TCRdb kept. Clones are partly lost; checked studies trace under half to an unresolved V gene and leave the rest unexplained. That table is the source of V, J and clone size, and D and trimming were worked out from the DNA. This sample has approximately 90,000 clones in its table, and roughly nine tenths of those were observed once. The ten largest make up 8.5% to 10% of the sample.

The chain is assembled from TRBV28 and TRBJ1-6; the D gene is perhaps TRBD1, on 6 matching bases. Sequenced input: peripheral blood. The TCR comes from a man between 45 and 60 years old with acute or convalescent COVID-19. The nucleotide sequence reads as follows: TGTGCCAGCAGTTCTAGGACAGATAATTCACCCCTCCACTTT. This codes for CASSSRTDNSPLHF.